These 8 T cell receptor beta chains were sequenced from one sample in a study of CD8 T cells in Susac syndrome. With random hexamers, 0.5 to 1 ug RNA was reverse transcribed. TCRdb recomputed calls from the immunoSEQ multiplex PCR reads with MiXCR, one row per CDR3 protein. In the table there are 100,000 to 150,000 distinct CDR3 sequences, around 94% of which are singletons. The sequencing sample was made of CD4+ T cells from PBMCs. These receptors all come from a human donor in good health.

As regards this clonotype: An end of the junction does not agree with germline; a read error may underlie this. The CDR3 DNA follows: TGTGCCAGCAGCGTTCTTTCAGGGCCTTGGGAGAATTCACCCCTCCATTTT. This codes for CASSVLSGPWENSPLHF. V and J are TRBV7-9 and TRBJ1-6, with D tentatively TRBD1 (5 bases). The CDR3 contains 17 residues. Per the germline V gene, CDR1 is SEHNR and CDR2 is FQNEAQ (reference sequence).

The J gene is TRBJ2-3, the V gene TRBV5-1; tentatively, D is TRBD1 (7 bases). CDR3 size: 16 residues. Trimming stripped 1 base from V and 1 base from J, with 13 bases between. From germline, CDR1 is SGHRS and CDR2 YFSETQ. The CDR3 sequence: CASSLWGGQGTDTQYF. As DNA, the CDR3 is TGCGCCAGCAGCTTGTGGGGAGGACAGGGCACAGATACGCAGTATTTT.

The rearrangement joins TRBV20-1 to TRBJ1-4; 8 bases align to TRBD1. Trimming took 6 bases from V and 2 from J; bases not matched to a gene: 8. The CDR3 runs to 15 residues. Germline-derived CDR1 and CDR2 are DFQATT and SNEGSKA (reference sequence). CDR3 loop: CSANDRGRTNEKLFF. The CDR3 DNA sequence: TGCAGTGCCAATGACAGGGGTAGGACTAATGAAAAACTGTTTTTT.

A word on this clonotype: A junction end diverges from the germline sequence, so it may reflect a read error. The CDR3 nucleotides are TGTGCTAGCAGCTTAAATCTGGCGACGACCTACGAGCAGTACTTC. Translation: CASSLNLATTYEQYF. V and J are TRBV7-7 and TRBJ2-7; no clear D gene. The CDR3 has 15 amino acids. Germline CDR1 SSHAT, CDR2 FNYEAQ (reference sequence).

The chain links TRBV24-1 to TRBJ1-1, with 9 bases identical to TRBD1. The CDR3 runs 15 residues. Trimming cost V 6 bases and J 6 bases; bases outside gene matches: 10. CDR1 and CDR2 (germline): KGHDR, SFDVKD. CDR3 in amino acids: CATSQTGTGSSEAFF. The CDR3 coding sequence is TGTGCCACCAGTCAAACCGGGACAGGGAGTTCTGAAGCTTTCTTT.

The V and J genes are TRBV5-1 and TRBJ2-3, with TRBD1 matching over 8 bases. V shed 2 bases and J 4 bases; nucleotides not matched to a gene: 6. The CDR3 totals 15 residues. CDR1 SGHRS and CDR2 YFSETQ come from the germline V gene. The CDR3 bases are TGCGCCAGCAGCTTTCGGACAGGGCAGGCAGATACGCAGTATTTT. Translation: CASSFRTGQADTQYF.

This clonotype was observed a single time. V is TRBV7-9 and J is TRBJ1-5; D gene uncertain. Germline assignment: CDR1 SEHNR and CDR2 FQNEAQ (reference sequence). The ends were cut back, 4 bases at V and 7 bases at J, with 11 bases in the middle. CDR3 size: 13 residues. Written as DNA, the CDR3 is TGTGCCAGCAGCTCTGTCGATGGGCAGCCCCAGCATTTT. This codes for CASSSVDGQPQHF.

The chain is built from TRBV11-2 and TRBJ1-1; D not resolved. Trimming shortened V by 0 bases and J by 6 bases, and 17 bases separated the two germline ends. The CDR3 has 16 amino acids. Per the germline V gene, CDR1 is SGHAT and CDR2 is FQNNGV. CDR3 amino acids: CASSLEVFGRRAEAFF. The CDR3, as DNA: TGTGCCAGCAGCTTAGAGGTATTCGGACGGCGGGCTGAAGCTTTCTTT.